What follows are 22 T cell receptor beta chains derived from one specimen sequenced in a study of blood T cell repertoires in COVID-19. TCRdb's copy holds only in-frame clones and misses some; the assay was immunoSEQ multiplex PCR. The sample holds tens of thousands of clones, 65% to 85% seen once. Source material: peripheral blood. Receptor source: an elderly woman with active or convalescent COVID-19.

This rearrangement joins TRBV28 to TRBJ1-6; 8 bases fit TRBD1. The CDR3 is made up of 16 amino acids. Germline V gene data show CDR1 as MDHEN and CDR2 as SYDVKM. V lost 6 bases and J lost 4; bases outside the gene matches: 8. CDR3: CASRGQAGRYNSPLHF. As DNA, the CDR3 is TGTGCCAGCAGGGGACAGGCGGGGAGGTATAATTCACCCCTCCACTTT.

This sequence joins TRBV13 and TRBJ1-2, with 11 bases that match TRBD1. After removal of 6 bases from V and 8 bases from J, the junction contained 11 bases not matched to a gene. Germline V lookup: CDR1 PRHDT, CDR2 FYEKMQ (reference sequence). The CDR3 sequence is 15 residues long. The CDR3 region has the DNA TGTGCCAGCAGTCTCGGCGGACAGGGGGCGTTGGGCTACACCTTC. This encodes CASSLGGQGALGYTF.

This chain joins TRBV9 and TRBJ1-5, with a weak D call TRBD1 (5 bases). Per germline, CDR1 SGDLS and CDR2 YYNGEE. The CDR3 extends over 14 amino acids. With 3 bases removed from V and 3 bases from J, the gap between germline ends came to 10 bases. The DNA for the CDR3 is TGTGCCAGCAGCGGAGGGGAGGCCAATCAGCCCCAGCATTTT. Protein sequence: CASSGGEANQPQHF.

The count of this clone is one. The CDR3 DNA sequence: TGTGCCAGCAGCTTGGCCGGTTATGGCTACACCTTC. It translates to CASSLAGYGYTF. This chain uses TRBV5-8 with TRBJ1-2; D remains ambiguous. The CDR3 extends over 12 amino acids. CDR1 is SGHTS, CDR2 YDEGEE, per germline. Trimming removed 0 bases from V and 5 bases from J, with 5 bases in between.

This clone was observed a few times. The chain is built from TRBV10-3 and TRBJ2-3; no definite D call. The germline CDR1 and CDR2 sequences are ENHRY and SYGVKD. V dropped 2 bases and J dropped 1 base, with 4 bases sitting between them. The CDR3 is made up of 13 amino acids. This CDR3 reads CAISEPRTDTQYF. CDR3 in DNA: TGTGCCATCAGTGAGCCTCGCACAGATACGCAGTATTTT.

This chain joins TRBV2 and TRBJ2-3; tentatively, D is TRBD1 (5 bases). The length of the CDR3 is 14 residues. Germline V gene lookup returns CDR1 SNHLY and CDR2 FYNNEI. With 6 bases removed from V and 3 bases from J, the gap between germline ends came to 13 bases. The CDR3 DNA reads TGTGCCAGCAGCTACAGGAGTTCTACAGATACGCAGTATTTT. Protein sequence: CASSYRSSTDTQYF.

The chain is built from TRBV30 and TRBJ2-5, with 13 nucleotides matching TRBD2. The V and J ends lost 2 bases and 2 bases, in that order; junction bases with no gene match: 17. This CDR3 region has 20 residues. The germline V gene encodes CDR1 GTSNPN and CDR2 SVGIG (reference sequence). This CDR3 is CAWSRTLTSGRAISQETQYF. The CDR3 DNA sequence: TGTGCCTGGAGTCGCACCCTAACTAGCGGGAGGGCCATATCACAAGAGACCCAGTACTTC.

CDR3: CASSLGANNEQFF. Written as DNA, the CDR3 is TGTGCCAGCAGCTTAGGGGCCAACAATGAGCAGTTCTTC. This chain uses TRBV11-3 with TRBJ2-1; D is unclear. Germline V gene sequence: CDR1 SGHNT, CDR2 YENEEA. The V end was cut by 1 base, the J end by 5 bases, with 6 bases between. This CDR3 contains 13 residues.

This chain links TRBV27 with TRBJ2-7; D is possibly TRBD2 (5 bases). Germline V gene sequence: CDR1 MNHEY, CDR2 SMNVEV (reference sequence). Trimming stripped 3 bases from V and 4 bases from J, with 10 bases between. This CDR3 is built from 13 residues. The CDR3 bases are TGTGCCAGCAGTTTTAGTCGGGGTTACGAGCAGTACTTC. Its protein is CASSFSRGYEQYF.

This sequence joins TRBV5-1 and TRBJ2-3; weak D call: TRBD2 (6 bases). This CDR3 is 14 amino acids long. Germline V gene data show CDR1 as SGHRS and CDR2 as YFSETQ. V lost 4 bases, J lost 6 bases, and 15 bases lay in between. CDR3 nucleotide sequence: TGCGCCAGCAGCCGGGACTTTAGGGTGGATACGCAGTATTTT. Protein: CASSRDFRVDTQYF.

The J gene is TRBJ1-6, the V gene TRBV5-1; no clear D. The V end was cut by 4 bases, the J end by 8 bases, with 16 bases between. The CDR3 is 15 residues long. Germline V lookup: CDR1 SGHRS, CDR2 YFSETQ. The CDR3 here is CASSRSGSEDSPLHF. The CDR3 bases are TGCGCCAGCAGCCGATCGGGATCAGAGGATTCACCCCTCCACTTT.

The V gene is TRBV2, the J gene TRBJ2-5, with D possibly being TRBD2 (5 bases). The ends were cut back, 6 bases at V and 5 bases at J, with 13 bases in the middle. From germline, CDR1 is SNHLY and CDR2 FYNNEI. The length of the CDR3 is 13 residues. This CDR3 is CASSDMRVETQYF. CDR3 coding DNA: TGTGCCAGCAGCGACATGAGGGTGGAGACCCAGTACTTC.

The chain couples TRBV7-9 to TRBJ2-5; 10 bases are a match to TRBD1. The germline CDR1 and CDR2 sequences are SEHNR and FQNEAQ (reference sequence). Trimming cost V 4 bases and J 5 bases; bases outside gene matches: 4. The CDR3 runs to 14 residues. CDR3 sequence (DNA): TGTGCCAGCAGCTCGACAGGGGGCCACGAGACCCAGTACTTC. It translates to CASSSTGGHETQYF.

This clone occurred a few times. The chain links TRBV11-2 to TRBJ1-2; 9 bases match TRBD1. The J segment lost 4 bases and the V segment lost 5 bases, leaving 8 bases of the junction unmatched. CDR1 and CDR2 from the germline V gene are SGHAT and FQNNGV. This CDR3 is built from 15 residues. CDR3 coding DNA: TGTGCCAGCAGCCCTGGGACAGGGAGAGGCTATGGCTACACCTTC. Amino acid sequence: CASSPGTGRGYGYTF.

This chain connects TRBV6-5 to TRBJ2-1; 7 positions match TRBD1. This CDR3 spans 15 amino acids. V was clipped by 2 bases and J by 8 bases; unmatched bases: 9. CDR1 and CDR2 from the germline V gene are MNHEY and SVGAGI. CDR3 sequence: CASSYGGRGWDEQFF. DNA of the CDR3: TGTGCCAGCAGTTACGGGGGCAGGGGGTGGGATGAGCAGTTCTTC.

The CDR3: CASSAQGAQGNSPLHF. DNA of the CDR3: TGCGCCAGCAGCGCACAGGGGGCCCAGGGGAATTCACCCCTCCACTTT. The rearrangement links TRBV5-1 to TRBJ1-6; 9 bases are shared with TRBD1. The CDR3 is made up of 16 amino acids. The trim removed 4 bases at V and 7 bases at J, leaving 9 bases unmatched. The germline V gene has CDR1 SGHRS and CDR2 YFSETQ.

This clone was picked up a small number of times. V usage is TRBV9 and J usage is TRBJ1-1, with D perhaps matching TRBD1 (6 bases). The CDR3 sequence is 13 residues long. Looked up from germline, CDR1 is SGDLS and CDR2 is YYNGEE. V gave up 3 bases and J gave up 3 bases, with 9 bases separating them. The CDR3 nucleotides are TGTGCCAGCAGCGAGGGACAAGACACTGAAGCTTTCTTT. Translating it yields CASSEGQDTEAFF.

The chain couples TRBV5-6 to TRBJ2-7, with D tentatively TRBD2 (10 bases). The V gene lost 5 bases and the J gene lost 7 bases, with 31 bases spanning the gap. This CDR3 spans 18 amino acids. Germline CDR1 is SGHDT and CDR2 is YYEEEE. In nucleotides, the CDR3 is TGTGCCAGCAGTCGGATACAGGGGGCTCCTAGCGGGAGTGAAGAGCAGTACTTC. It codes for CASSRIQGAPSGSEEQYF.

This rearrangement joins TRBV6-5 to TRBJ1-1; the D is unclear. V was trimmed by 6 bases and J by 5 bases, leaving 19 bases between them. The CDR3 extends over 15 amino acids. Germline V gives CDR1 MNHEY, CDR2 SVGAGI. This CDR3 is CASRTSGNSPTEAFF. Written as DNA, the CDR3 is TGTGCCAGCAGAACAAGCGGGAACAGCCCTACTGAAGCTTTCTTT.

CDR3 nucleotide sequence: TGTGCCAGCAGGATCCGGGACAGGGGTGACGAGCAGTACTTC. Protein: CASRIRDRGDEQYF. The rearrangement links TRBV2 to TRBJ2-7; 10 bases map to TRBD1. Germline V gene lookup returns CDR1 SNHLY and CDR2 FYNNEI. With V trimmed by 6 bases and J by 5 bases, 7 bases remained unmatched. The length of the CDR3 is 14 residues.

V usage is TRBV10-2 and J usage is TRBJ1-1; D not resolved. Germline V gives CDR1 WSHSY, CDR2 SAAADI. The V and J ends lost 7 bases and 3 bases respectively, with 9 bases between them. CDR3 length: 12 amino acids. CDR3 in DNA: TGCGCCAGCACGGTGGGCGACACTGAAGCTTTCTTT. Its protein is CASTVGDTEAFF.

The genes are TRBV28 and TRBJ1-1; D is undetermined. In germline, CDR1 is MDHEN, CDR2 SYDVKM. The CDR3 has 14 amino acids. V was shortened by 2 bases and J by 0 bases, with 7 bases between the two germline ends. The CDR3: CASSLQELNTEAFF. The CDR3 coding sequence is TGTGCCAGCAGTTTACAGGAATTGAACACTGAAGCTTTCTTT.